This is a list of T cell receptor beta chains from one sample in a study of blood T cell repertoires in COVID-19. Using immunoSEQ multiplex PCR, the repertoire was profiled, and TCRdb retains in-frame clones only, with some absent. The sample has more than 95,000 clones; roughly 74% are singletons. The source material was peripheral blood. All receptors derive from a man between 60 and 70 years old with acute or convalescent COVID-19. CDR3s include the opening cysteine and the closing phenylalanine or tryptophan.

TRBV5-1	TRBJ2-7	CASSSGVTPYEQYF
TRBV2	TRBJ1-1	CASRAKRTGRDTEAFF
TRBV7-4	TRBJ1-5	CASSLGTGNQPQHF
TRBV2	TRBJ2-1	CASSETTTNEQFF
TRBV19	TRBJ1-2	CASSFRGNYGYTF
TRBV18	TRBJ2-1	CASSTRSGTGGDEQFF
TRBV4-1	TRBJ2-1	CASSQDLVGRLPEQFF
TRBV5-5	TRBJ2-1	CASSFSPPWVGGNEQFF
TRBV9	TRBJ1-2	CASSVGLSRRDGYTF
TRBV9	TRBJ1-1	CASSPTDRGTEAFF
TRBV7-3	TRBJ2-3	CASSLRQGDTDTQYF
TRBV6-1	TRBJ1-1	CASSEALGQEAFF
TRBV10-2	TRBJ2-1	CASSDDRSGMTLNEQFF
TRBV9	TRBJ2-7	CASGRTGGSYEQYF
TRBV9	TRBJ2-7	CASSVDPGAGGYEQYF
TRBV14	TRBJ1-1	CASSQEWANTEAFF
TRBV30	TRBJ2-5	CAWSAGQGRTETQYF
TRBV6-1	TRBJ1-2	CASSEAGRGGRGYTF
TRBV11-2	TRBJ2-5	CASSLGQGETQYF
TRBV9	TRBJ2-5	CASSVGQSETQYF
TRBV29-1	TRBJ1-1	CSVEHRAEIEAFF
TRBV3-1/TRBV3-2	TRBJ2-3	CASSQYGSGGSTDTQYF
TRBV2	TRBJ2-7	CASTGTGKYEQYF
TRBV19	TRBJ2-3	CASGVVAGADTQYF
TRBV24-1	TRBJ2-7	CATSGPNYEQYF
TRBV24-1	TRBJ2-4	CATSDPRTPGNIQYF
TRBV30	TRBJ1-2	CAWSTGGKYGYTF
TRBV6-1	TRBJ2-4	CASSAKGLAGGLYVFNIQYF